These T cell receptor beta chains were read from a single sample in a study of molecular identifiers for immune sequencing clone quantification. TCRdb reprocessed the PCR reads with MiXCR, giving one entry per CDR3 protein. Of just under 650,000 distinct CDR3 sequences in the sample, nearly 20% were seen once. Sequenced material: naive CD8+ T cells from blood, with Jurkat cell RNA spiked in. All receptors derive from a human donor in good health. Some libraries in this study had Jurkat cell RNA spiked in. Each CDR3 is given with its conserved first and last residue. The order of the fields is V gene, J gene, D gene, clone size, CDR3 protein, CDR3 DNA. The D gene is left open where the match is weak. Where a row states a size, it is once, few, many or the class of an expanded clone; other rows omit it.

V: TRBV11-2
J: TRBJ2-5
D: NA
size: NA
CDR3: CASSHHSGTYQETQYF
DNA: TGTGCCAGCAGCCACCATTCCGGGACATACCAAGAGACCCAGTACTTC

V: TRBV29-1
J: TRBJ2-5
D: TRBD2
size: NA
CDR3: CCAGLAGTTFQETQYF
DNA: TGCTGCGCGGGACTAGCGGGGACCACCTTCCAAGAGACCCAGTACTTC

V: TRBV7-9
J: TRBJ2-5
D: TRBD2
size: many
CDR3: CASSPPAGVAVETQYF
DNA: TGTGCCAGCAGCCCCCCTGCGGGGGTCGCAGTGGAGACCCAGTACTTC

V: TRBV12-3/TRBV12-4
J: TRBJ2-3
D: TRBD2
size: NA
CDR3: CASRHHTSGSDTQYF
DNA: TGTGCCAGCAGACATCACACTAGCGGGTCAGATACGCAGTATTTT

V: TRBV24-1
J: TRBJ2-2
D: NA
size: many
CDR3: CATSDVDWGGELFF
DNA: TGTGCCACCAGTGACGTCGACTGGGGCGGGGAGCTGTTTTTT

V: TRBV7-9
J: TRBJ2-7
D: NA
size: many
CDR3: CASSSGLMIYEQYF
DNA: TGTGCCAGCAGCTCGGGCCTAATGATCTACGAGCAGTACTTC

V: TRBV21-1
J: TRBJ1-5
D: NA
size: many
CDR3: CASSKEQPQHF
DNA: TGTGCCAGCAGCAAGGAGCAGCCCCAGCATTTT

V: TRBV6-5
J: TRBJ2-5
D: NA
size: many
CDR3: CASSYVRGSSETQYF
DNA: TGTGCCAGCAGTTACGTTCGGGGATCATCTGAGACCCAGTACTTC

V: TRBV29-1
J: TRBJ2-5
D: TRBD1
size: many
CDR3: CSVERDSQETQYF
DNA: TGCAGCGTCGAGAGGGACAGCCAAGAGACCCAGTACTTC

V: TRBV20-1
J: TRBJ1-5
D: NA
size: many
CDR3: CSASQSGDSNQPQHF
DNA: TGCAGTGCTAGTCAGTCCGGAGATAGCAATCAGCCCCAGCATTTT

V: TRBV23-1
J: TRBJ2-2
D: NA
size: many
CDR3: CASSQRHGTNTGELFF
DNA: TGCGCCAGCAGTCAACGGCATGGGACGAACACCGGGGAGCTGTTTTTT

V: TRBV12-3/TRBV12-4
J: TRBJ2-1
D: TRBD2
size: NA
CDR3: CASSRSGRGTYNEQFF
DNA: TGTGCCAGCAGTCGTAGCGGGAGAGGGACCTACAATGAGCAGTTCTTC

V: TRBV27
J: TRBJ2-7
D: TRBD2
size: NA
CDR3: CAGSPWASGTYEQYF
DNA: TGTGCCGGCAGTCCCTGGGCTAGCGGGACCTACGAGCAGTACTTC

V: TRBV6-6
J: TRBJ1-6
D: TRBD1
size: many
CDR3: CASSYRTGPFDNSPLHF
DNA: TGTGCCAGCAGTTACCGGACAGGGCCCTTTGATAATTCACCCCTCCACTTT

V: TRBV4-3
J: TRBJ2-3
D: TRBD1
size: many
CDR3: CASSQDRGRVDTQYF
DNA: TGCGCCAGCAGCCAAGATAGGGGGCGGGTAGATACGCAGTATTTT

V: TRBV30
J: TRBJ2-3
D: TRBD2
size: many
CDR3: CAWTSGTDTQYF
DNA: TGTGCCTGGACTAGCGGAACAGATACGCAGTATTTT

V: TRBV18
J: TRBJ1-2
D: NA
size: many
CDR3: CASSPEPGVDNYGYTF
DNA: TGTGCCAGCTCACCCGAGCCCGGCGTCGATAACTATGGCTACACCTTC

V: TRBV9
J: TRBJ2-7
D: NA
size: many
CDR3: CASSRTGASSYEQYF
DNA: TGTGCCAGCAGCAGGACCGGTGCAAGCTCCTACGAGCAGTACTTC

V: TRBV6-5
J: TRBJ2-2
D: NA
size: many
CDR3: CASTNQGGELFF
DNA: TGTGCCAGCACCAACCAAGGCGGGGAGCTGTTTTTT

V: TRBV20-1
J: TRBJ2-5
D: NA
size: many
CDR3: CSAIGHKGETQYF
DNA: TGCAGTGCTATAGGACATAAGGGAGAGACCCAGTACTTC

V: TRBV12-3/TRBV12-4
J: TRBJ2-5
D: NA
size: many
CDR3: CASSLEVLQETQYF
DNA: TGTGCCAGCAGTTTAGAGGTTCTACAAGAGACCCAGTACTTC

V: TRBV6-5
J: TRBJ2-3
D: NA
size: many
CDR3: CASSLASLGTDTQYF
DNA: TGTGCCAGCAGTTTGGCTAGCTTAGGGACAGATACGCAGTATTTT

V: TRBV12-3/TRBV12-4
J: TRBJ2-3
D: NA
size: few
CDR3: CASSSPGGQGTDTQYF
DNA: TGTGCCAGCAGTTCCCCAGGAGGCCAAGGCACAGATACGCAGTATTTT

V: TRBV9
J: TRBJ2-5
D: TRBD1
size: NA
CDR3: CASSVTGQVQETQYF
DNA: TGTGCCAGCAGCGTAACGGGACAGGTGCAAGAGACCCAGTACTTC

V: TRBV7-9
J: TRBJ2-5
D: NA
size: many
CDR3: CASSSFRDGVTQYF
DNA: TGTGCCAGCAGCTCGTTCAGGGATGGGGTGACCCAGTACTTC

V: TRBV4-3
J: TRBJ1-6
D: NA
size: many
CDR3: CASSQDLKGNSPLHF
DNA: TGCGCCAGCAGCCAAGATCTGAAAGGGAATTCACCCCTCCACTTT

V: TRBV6-2/TRBV6-3
J: TRBJ2-1
D: TRBD2
size: NA
CDR3: CASGTGLAGETYNEQFF
DNA: TGTGCCAGCGGAACAGGACTAGCGGGAGAGACCTACAATGAGCAGTTCTTC

V: TRBV27
J: TRBJ2-7
D: TRBD2
size: NA
CDR3: CASSLSGTSGFYEQYF
DNA: TGTGCCAGCAGTTTATCGGGGACTAGCGGGTTCTACGAGCAGTACTTC

V: TRBV19
J: TRBJ2-1
D: NA
size: NA
CDR3: CASSSGGPRLAGEQFF
DNA: TGTGCCAGTAGCTCAGGGGGCCCAAGACTAGCCGGAGAGCAGTTCTTC

V: TRBV12-3/TRBV12-4
J: TRBJ1-3
D: NA
size: many
CDR3: CATVTGILNTIYF
DNA: TGTGCCACTGTAACAGGGATTCTTAACACCATATATTTT

V: TRBV20-1
J: TRBJ2-7
D: TRBD1
size: many
CDR3: CSAKSRDRISYEQYF
DNA: TGCAGTGCTAAGAGTCGGGACAGGATCTCCTACGAGCAGTACTTC

V: TRBV5-1
J: TRBJ2-6
D: NA
size: many
CDR3: CASRQDRALSGANVLTF
DNA: TGCGCCAGCCGACAGGACCGCGCTCTGAGTGGGGCCAACGTCCTGACTTTC

V: TRBV3-1
J: TRBJ1-5
D: NA
size: many
CDR3: CASSQSPQGGQPQHF
DNA: TGTGCCAGCAGCCAATCCCCACAGGGAGGCCAGCCCCAGCATTTT

V: TRBV29-1
J: TRBJ2-5
D: NA
size: many
CDR3: CSPDGPYPGTQYF
DNA: TGCAGCCCGGACGGGCCCTATCCAGGGACCCAGTACTTC

V: TRBV13
J: TRBJ2-3
D: TRBD2
size: NA
CDR3: CASSLAGGGSADTQYF
DNA: TGTGCCAGCAGCCTAGCGGGGGGGGGGAGCGCAGATACGCAGTATTTT

V: TRBV5-6
J: TRBJ1-4
D: NA
size: many
CDR3: CASSSRAYIFEKLFF
DNA: TGTGCCAGCAGTTCCCGGGCCTATATTTTTGAAAAACTGTTTTTT

V: TRBV27
J: TRBJ2-7
D: TRBD2
size: NA
CDR3: CASSFLGSGNPYEQYF
DNA: TGTGCCAGCAGTTTCCTTGGTAGCGGGAATCCCTACGAGCAGTACTTC

V: TRBV18
J: TRBJ1-1
D: TRBD1
size: many
CDR3: CASSRTGGSTEAFF
DNA: TGTGCCAGCTCGCGGACAGGGGGAAGCACTGAAGCTTTCTTT

V: TRBV7-9
J: TRBJ1-1
D: NA
size: many
CDR3: CASSSTRENTEAFF
DNA: TGTGCCAGCAGCTCAACCAGGGAGAACACTGAAGCTTTCTTT

V: TRBV12-3/TRBV12-4
J: TRBJ1-4
D: NA
size: many
CDR3: CASSWAGEDRLFF
DNA: TGTGCCAGCAGTTGGGCAGGGGAGGACCGACTGTTTTTT

V: TRBV6-5
J: TRBJ2-4
D: NA
size: many
CDR3: CASSEGVSVAKNIQYF
DNA: TGTGCCAGCAGTGAAGGGGTTTCAGTCGCCAAAAACATTCAGTACTTC

V: TRBV6-5
J: TRBJ1-1
D: NA
size: NA
CDR3: CASSSLGNTEAFF
DNA: TGTGCCAGCAGTTCTTTGGGGAACACTGAAGCTTTCTTT